The 21 T cell receptor beta chains presented below share a single source sample, sequenced in a study of cytomegalovirus exposure and HLA in healthy donors. The study ran its PCR with 60 Vbeta and 13 Jbeta primers. Sequenced by immunoSEQ multiplex PCR; TCRdb stores in-frame clones only, minus some. The sample has around 76,000 clones; the top ten hold over 4.5%. Sequences were obtained from PBMCs. All receptors come from a man aged 35 to 55 in good health and CMV-seronegative.

The genes are TRBV6-6 and TRBJ1-5; D call uncertain. Trimming took off 4 bases at V and 0 bases at J, with 7 bases between the two ends. CDR1 and CDR2 (germline): MNHNY, SVGAGI (reference sequence). CDR3 length: 14 residues. The CDR3 loop is CASSSVNSNQPQHF. The CDR3 DNA sequence: TGTGCCAGCAGTTCCGTTAATAGCAATCAGCCCCAGCATTTT.

The chain couples TRBV9 to TRBJ1-5; TRBD1 matches 7 bases. The junction had 4 bases not matched to a gene; V was cut back by 3 bases and J by 1 base. Germline lookup yields CDR1 SGDLS and CDR2 YYNGEE. The CDR3 sequence is 15 residues long. The CDR3 region has the DNA TGTGCCAGCAGCGCACAGGGGATGAGCAATCAGCCCCAGCATTTT. It encodes CASSAQGMSNQPQHF.

The chain employs TRBV9 and TRBJ2-1; TRBD2 aligns across 12 bases. This CDR3 comprises 15 residues. The trim removed 4 bases at V and 7 bases at J, leaving 6 bases unmatched. Germline CDR1 is SGDLS and CDR2 is YYNGEE. The CDR3 DNA reads as TGTGCCAGCAGCCCCCGACTAGCGGGAGTAAATGAGCAGTTCTTC. The encoded protein is CASSPRLAGVNEQFF.

The chain couples TRBV5-1 to TRBJ1-6, with D perhaps TRBD1 (6 bases). V gave up 5 bases and J gave up 8 bases, with 14 bases separating them. This CDR3 comprises 14 residues. Germline CDR1 SGHRS, CDR2 YFSETQ. In DNA, the CDR3 is TGCGCCAGCAGGTCAGGGGCAGGTGATTCACCCCTCCACTTT. Translating it yields CASRSGAGDSPLHF.

DNA of the CDR3: TGTGCCAGCTCACCACTAGCGGGGGACCAAGAGACCCAGTACTTC. Protein: CASSPLAGDQETQYF. This chain connects TRBV18 to TRBJ2-5, with 9 bases aligning to TRBD2. With V trimmed by 1 base and J by 0 bases, 0 bases remained unmatched. CDR3 length: 15 residues. The V gene's germline CDR1 is KGHSH and CDR2 LQKENI.

This sequence joins TRBV6-6 and TRBJ2-5; D gene uncertain. CDR1 MNHNY and CDR2 SVGAGI come from the germline V gene (reference sequence). The CDR3 consists of 12 residues. V lost 6 bases and J 3 bases, leaving 8 bases between the germline ends. CDR3 in amino acids: CASRQTEETQYF. CDR3 coding DNA: TGTGCCAGCAGACAGACGGAAGAGACCCAGTACTTC.

This chain uses TRBV10-3 with TRBJ2-7; D is unresolved. CDR1 and CDR2 from the germline V gene are ENHRY and SYGVKD. This CDR3 has 15 residues. Trimming pared 0 bases from V and 6 bases from J, leaving 15 bases between. CDR3 protein: CAISESSSFNSEQYF. The CDR3 bases are TGTGCCATCAGTGAGTCATCTAGTTTTAACTCCGAGCAGTACTTC.

The J gene is TRBJ2-1, the V gene TRBV30; no firm D call. V lost 4 bases to trimming and J lost 5 bases, with 15 bases between them. The CDR3 is 14 residues long. CDR1 and CDR2 from the germline V gene are GTSNPN and SVGIG (reference sequence). The CDR3 region has the DNA TGTGCCTGGACTAAAACCAGGCCGAACAATGAGCAGTTCTTC. Protein: CAWTKTRPNNEQFF.

This chain connects TRBV6-5 to TRBJ1-1, with 8 nucleotides matching TRBD1. There are 11 residues in the CDR3. V gave up 6 bases and J gave up 11 bases; unmatched junction bases: 5. The germline V gene has CDR1 MNHEY and CDR2 SVGAGI. The CDR3, as DNA: TGTGCCAGCAGGTCAGGGGGCCTGGCTTTCTTT. Protein product: CASRSGGLAFF.

This chain links TRBV28 with TRBJ1-4, with a possible D match to TRBD1 (5 bases). Germline lookup yields CDR1 MDHEN and CDR2 SYDVKM. The V gene lost 3 bases and the J gene lost 8 bases, with 16 bases spanning the gap. This CDR3 spans 15 amino acids. The CDR3 DNA reads as TGTGCCAGCAGTTTCCTACTGGGGGGAGGCGAAAAACTGTTTTTT. It encodes CASSFLLGGGEKLFF.

The V call is TRBV2, the J call TRBJ2-3, with 8 bases matching TRBD1. Germline values: CDR1 SNHLY, CDR2 FYNNEI. The CDR3 runs 14 residues. The ends lost 3 bases at V and 3 bases at J; junction bases unmatched: 2. CDR3 sequence: CASSDGQGTDTQYF. CDR3 coding DNA: TGTGCCAGCAGTGATGGACAGGGTACAGATACGCAGTATTTT. Full variable domain (outside the CDR3, taken from reference TRBV2 and TRBJ2-3): EPEVTQTPSHQVTQMGQEVILRCVPISNHLYFYWYRQILGQKVEFLVSFYNNEISEKSEIFDDQFSVERPDGSNFTLKIRSTKLEDSAMYFCASSDGQGTDTQYFGPGTRLTVL.

The V and J genes are TRBV13 and TRBJ2-2; the D gene is possibly TRBD1 (5 bases). Trimming took off 2 bases at V and 5 bases at J, with 6 bases between the two ends. This CDR3 has 13 residues. Germline V gives CDR1 PRHDT, CDR2 FYEKMQ (reference sequence). CDR3 residues: CASSLQGTGELFF. The CDR3, as DNA: TGTGCCAGCAGCTTACAGGGAACCGGGGAGCTGTTTTTT.

J is TRBJ2-1 and V is TRBV10-3; 15 bases are a match to TRBD2. There are 16 residues in the CDR3. The trim removed 4 bases at V and 3 bases at J, leaving 1 base unmatched. Germline V lookup: CDR1 ENHRY, CDR2 SYGVKD. The CDR3 is CAISGGLAGGYNEQFF. The DNA of the CDR3 is TGTGCCATCAGTGGGGGACTAGCGGGGGGCTACAATGAGCAGTTCTTC.

The CDR3 protein is CASSPRAYNEQFF. In DNA, the CDR3 is TGTGCCAGTAGTCCGAGGGCCTACAATGAGCAGTTCTTC. The chain joins TRBV19 to TRBJ2-1; maybe TRBD2 (5 bases). CDR1 is LNHDA, CDR2 SQIVND, per germline (reference sequence). V was pared by 5 bases and J by 2 bases, with 7 bases between. This CDR3 is 13 amino acids long.

The V and J genes are TRBV11-2 and TRBJ2-5; 7 bases agree with TRBD2. With V trimmed by 4 bases and J by 4 bases, 6 bases remained unmatched. The CDR3 has 14 amino acids. CDR1 is SGHAT, CDR2 FQNNGV, per germline. DNA of the CDR3: TGTGCCAGCAGCTCGACTAGCAGCGGAGAGACCCAGTACTTC. Its translation is CASSSTSSGETQYF.

The rearrangement uses TRBV6-4 and TRBJ2-1; 10 bases are shared with TRBD1. Germline-derived CDR1 and CDR2 are MRHNA and SNTAGT. The length of the CDR3 is 13 residues. Germline trimming cut 5 bases from V and 9 bases from J; bases unmatched to any gene: 4. In DNA form, the CDR3 reads TGTGCCAGCAGTCTGGACAGGGGGGGTGAGCAGTTCTTC. Encoded protein: CASSLDRGGEQFF.

This chain connects TRBV5-4 to TRBJ1-4, with D possibly TRBD1 on 6 matching bases. V was pared by 3 bases and J by 5 bases, with 14 bases between. The CDR3 covers 15 residues. Germline loops: CDR1 SGHNT, CDR2 YYREEE (reference sequence). CDR3 in amino acids: CASSSQTGQNEKLFF. CDR3 sequence (DNA): TGTGCCAGCAGCTCCCAGACAGGCCAAAATGAAAAACTGTTTTTT.

The V gene is TRBV2, the J gene TRBJ2-2, with 7 bases fitting TRBD1. CDR1 is SNHLY, CDR2 FYNNEI, per germline. The CDR3 runs to 14 residues. J lost 3 bases, V lost 5 bases, and 3 bases had no gene match. This CDR3 reads CASSLGGDTGELFF. For the CDR3, the DNA is TGTGCCAGCAGTTTAGGGGGCGACACCGGGGAGCTGTTTTTT.

V and J are TRBV29-1 and TRBJ2-1; a weak D match, TRBD2 (5 bases). Trimming removed 4 bases from V and 5 bases from J, with 21 bases in between. The CDR3 loop spans 16 amino acids. Per the germline V gene, CDR1 is SQVTM and CDR2 is ANQGSEA. CDR3 sequence (DNA): TGCAGCGTTGCTGGTGGAACTAGGAAGAACCACAATGAGCAGTTCTTC. Its translation is CSVAGGTRKNHNEQFF.

V gene TRBV4-2 combines with J gene TRBJ2-2, with D possibly matching TRBD1 (5 bases). Trimming shortened V by 7 bases and J by 1 base, and 7 bases separated the two germline ends. Germline V CDR1 and CDR2: LGHNA, YNFKEQ. The CDR3 runs 13 residues. The CDR3 here is CASTGQNTGELFF. The DNA of the CDR3 is TGTGCCAGCACCGGACAGAACACCGGGGAGCTGTTTTTT.

CDR3 amino acids: CASSRQETSPLHF. The CDR3 bases are TGTGCCAGCAGCCGACAGGAGACTTCACCCCTCCACTTT. The chain is built from TRBV7-6 and TRBJ1-6, with D perhaps matching TRBD1 (6 bases). The CDR3 length is 13 residues. With 5 bases removed from V and 9 bases from J, the gap between germline ends came to 11 bases. The V gene's germline CDR1 is SGHVS and CDR2 FNYEAQ.